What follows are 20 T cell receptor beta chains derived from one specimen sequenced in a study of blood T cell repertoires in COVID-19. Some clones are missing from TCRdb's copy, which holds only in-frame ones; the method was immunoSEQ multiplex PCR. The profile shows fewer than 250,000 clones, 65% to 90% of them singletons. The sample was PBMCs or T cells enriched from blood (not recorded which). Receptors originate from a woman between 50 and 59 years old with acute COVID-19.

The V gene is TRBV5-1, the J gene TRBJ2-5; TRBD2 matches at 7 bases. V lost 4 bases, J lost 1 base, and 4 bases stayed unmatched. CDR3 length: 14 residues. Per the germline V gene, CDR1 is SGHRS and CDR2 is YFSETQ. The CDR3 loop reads CASSKTGGQETQYF. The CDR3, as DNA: TGCGCCAGCAGCAAGACGGGGGGCCAAGAGACCCAGTACTTC.

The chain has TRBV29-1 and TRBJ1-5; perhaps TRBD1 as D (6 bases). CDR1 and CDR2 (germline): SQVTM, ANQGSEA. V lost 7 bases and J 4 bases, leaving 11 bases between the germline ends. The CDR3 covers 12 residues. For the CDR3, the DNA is TGCAGCGCCCGGGACATGAATCAGCCCCAGCATTTT. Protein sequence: CSARDMNQPQHF.

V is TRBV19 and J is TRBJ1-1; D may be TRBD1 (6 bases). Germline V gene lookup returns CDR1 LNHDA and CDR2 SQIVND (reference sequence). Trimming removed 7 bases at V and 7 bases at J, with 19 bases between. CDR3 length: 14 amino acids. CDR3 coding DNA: TGTGCCAGTAACAATCGAAGGGACATCAATGAAGCTTTCTTT. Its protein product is CASNNRRDINEAFF.

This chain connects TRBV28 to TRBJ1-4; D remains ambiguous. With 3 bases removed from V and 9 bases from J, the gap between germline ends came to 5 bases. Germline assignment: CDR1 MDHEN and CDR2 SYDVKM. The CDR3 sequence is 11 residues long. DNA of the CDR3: TGTGCCAGCAGTTTCCTTCAAAAACTGTTTTTT. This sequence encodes CASSFLQKLFF.

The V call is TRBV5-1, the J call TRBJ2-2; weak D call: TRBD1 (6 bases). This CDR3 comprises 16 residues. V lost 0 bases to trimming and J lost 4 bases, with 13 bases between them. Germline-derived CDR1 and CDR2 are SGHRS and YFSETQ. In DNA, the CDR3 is TGCGCCAGCAGCTTGGCCCTGACAGGCGGCACCGGGGAGCTGTTTTTT. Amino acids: CASSLALTGGTGELFF.

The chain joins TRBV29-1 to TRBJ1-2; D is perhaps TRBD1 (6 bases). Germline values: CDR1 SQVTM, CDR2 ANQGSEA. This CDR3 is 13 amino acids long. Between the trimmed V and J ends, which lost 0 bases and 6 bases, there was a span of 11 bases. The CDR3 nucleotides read TGCAGCGTTGAAGATTTGGGGGGGCATGGCTACACCTTC. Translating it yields CSVEDLGGHGYTF.

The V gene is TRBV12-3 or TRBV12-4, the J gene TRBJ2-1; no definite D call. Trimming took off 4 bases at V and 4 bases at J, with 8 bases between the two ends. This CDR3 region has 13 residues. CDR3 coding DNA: TGTGCCAGCAGTTGGTACGGGTACAATGAGCAGTTCTTC. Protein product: CASSWYGYNEQFF.

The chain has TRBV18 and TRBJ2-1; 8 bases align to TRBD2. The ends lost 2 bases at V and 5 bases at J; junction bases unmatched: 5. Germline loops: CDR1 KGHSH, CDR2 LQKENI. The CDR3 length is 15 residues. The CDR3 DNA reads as TGTGCCAGCTCACCATTCGGGACTAGTGACAATGAGCAGTTCTTC. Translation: CASSPFGTSDNEQFF.

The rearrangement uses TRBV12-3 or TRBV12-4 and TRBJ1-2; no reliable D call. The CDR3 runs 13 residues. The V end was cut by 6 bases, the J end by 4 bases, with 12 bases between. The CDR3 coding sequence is TGTGCCAGCAGCCCTATAGGGAGCTATGGCTACACCTTC. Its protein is CASSPIGSYGYTF.

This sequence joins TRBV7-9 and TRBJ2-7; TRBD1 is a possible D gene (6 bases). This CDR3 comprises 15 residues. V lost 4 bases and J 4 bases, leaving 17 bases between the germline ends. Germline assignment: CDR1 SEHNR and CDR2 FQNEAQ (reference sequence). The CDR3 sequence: CASSSSPEGGYEQYF. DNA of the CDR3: TGTGCCAGCAGCTCCTCACCCGAAGGGGGATACGAGCAGTACTTC.

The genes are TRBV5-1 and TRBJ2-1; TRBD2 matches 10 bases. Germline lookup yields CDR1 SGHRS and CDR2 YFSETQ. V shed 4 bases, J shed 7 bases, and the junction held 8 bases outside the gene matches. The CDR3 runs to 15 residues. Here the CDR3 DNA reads TGCGCCAGCAGCGTAGAAGCGGGGGGGCGGAATGAGCAGTTCTTC. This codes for CASSVEAGGRNEQFF.

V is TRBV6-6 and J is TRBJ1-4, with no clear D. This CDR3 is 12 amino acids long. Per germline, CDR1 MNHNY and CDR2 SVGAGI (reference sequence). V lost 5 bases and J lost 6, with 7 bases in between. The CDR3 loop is CASSRPDEKLFF. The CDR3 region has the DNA TGTGCCAGCAGTCGCCCGGATGAAAAACTGTTTTTT.

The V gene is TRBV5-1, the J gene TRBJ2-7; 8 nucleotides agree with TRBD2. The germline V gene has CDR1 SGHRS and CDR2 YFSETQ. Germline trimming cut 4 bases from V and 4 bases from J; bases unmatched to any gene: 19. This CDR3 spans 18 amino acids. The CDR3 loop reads CASSPQLAGRVGLYEQYF. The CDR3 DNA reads TGCGCCAGCAGCCCCCAGCTAGCGGGCAGGGTAGGACTTTACGAGCAGTACTTC. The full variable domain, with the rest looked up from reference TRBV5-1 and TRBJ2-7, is KAGVTQTPRYLIKTRGQQVTLSCSPISGHRSVSWYQQTPGQGLQFLFEYFSETQRNKGNFPGRFSGRQFSNSRSEMNVSTLELGDSALYLCASSPQLAGRVGLYEQYFGPGTRLTVT.

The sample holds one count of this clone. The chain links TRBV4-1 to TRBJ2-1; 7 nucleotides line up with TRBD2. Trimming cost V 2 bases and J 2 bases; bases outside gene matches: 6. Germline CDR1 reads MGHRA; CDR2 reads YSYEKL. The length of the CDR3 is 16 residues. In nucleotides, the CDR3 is TGCGCCAGCAGCCAAACCACTAGCGAGGCCTACAATGAGCAGTTCTTC. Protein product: CASSQTTSEAYNEQFF.

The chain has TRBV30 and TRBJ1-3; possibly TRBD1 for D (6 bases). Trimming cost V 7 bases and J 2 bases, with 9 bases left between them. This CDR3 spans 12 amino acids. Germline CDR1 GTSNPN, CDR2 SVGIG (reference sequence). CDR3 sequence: CAFGQTGNTIYF. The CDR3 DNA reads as TGTGCCTTCGGACAGACTGGAAACACCATATATTTT.

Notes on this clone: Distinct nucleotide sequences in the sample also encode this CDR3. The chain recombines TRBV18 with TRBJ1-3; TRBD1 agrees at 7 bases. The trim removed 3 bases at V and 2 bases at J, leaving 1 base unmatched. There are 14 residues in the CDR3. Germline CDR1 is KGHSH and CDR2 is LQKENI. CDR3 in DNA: TGTGCCAGCTCACCTGGGACAGCTGGAAACACCATATATTTT. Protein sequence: CASSPGTAGNTIYF.

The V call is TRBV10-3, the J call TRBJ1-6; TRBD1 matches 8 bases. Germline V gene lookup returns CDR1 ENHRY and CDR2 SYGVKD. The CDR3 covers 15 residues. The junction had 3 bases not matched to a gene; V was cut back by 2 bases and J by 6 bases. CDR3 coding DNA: TGTGCCATCAGTGAGACAGGACAGGGTAATTCACCCCTCCACTTT. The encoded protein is CAISETGQGNSPLHF.

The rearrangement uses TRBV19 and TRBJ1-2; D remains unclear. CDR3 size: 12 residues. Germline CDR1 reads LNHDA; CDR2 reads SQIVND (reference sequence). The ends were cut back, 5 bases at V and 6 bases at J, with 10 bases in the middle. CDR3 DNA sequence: TGTGCCAGTAGTGAGGGTCGGGATGGCTACACCTTC. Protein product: CASSEGRDGYTF. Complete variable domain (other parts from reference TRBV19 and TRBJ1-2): DGGITQSPKYLFRKEGQNVTLSCEQNLNHDAMYWYRQDPGQGLRLIYYSQIVNDFQKGDIAEGYSVSREKKESFPLTVTSAQKNPTAFYLCASSEGRDGYTFGSGTRLTVV.

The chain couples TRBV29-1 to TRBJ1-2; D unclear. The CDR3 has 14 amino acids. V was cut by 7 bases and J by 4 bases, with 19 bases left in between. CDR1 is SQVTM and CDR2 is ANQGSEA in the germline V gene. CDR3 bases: TGCAGCGCTAGTAAGCGAGAGATTAGCTATGGCTACACCTTC. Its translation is CSASKREISYGYTF.

The CDR3 DNA sequence: TGTGCCAGCAGTGCCTCAGGGGGGAGCTCCTATAATTCACCCCTCCACTTT. Its protein is CASSASGGSSYNSPLHF. This chain uses TRBV6-1 with TRBJ1-6; 7 positions agree with TRBD1. Looked up from germline, CDR1 is MNHNS and CDR2 is SASEGT. The CDR3 is 17 amino acids. The trim removed 4 bases at V and 0 bases at J, leaving 6 bases unmatched.